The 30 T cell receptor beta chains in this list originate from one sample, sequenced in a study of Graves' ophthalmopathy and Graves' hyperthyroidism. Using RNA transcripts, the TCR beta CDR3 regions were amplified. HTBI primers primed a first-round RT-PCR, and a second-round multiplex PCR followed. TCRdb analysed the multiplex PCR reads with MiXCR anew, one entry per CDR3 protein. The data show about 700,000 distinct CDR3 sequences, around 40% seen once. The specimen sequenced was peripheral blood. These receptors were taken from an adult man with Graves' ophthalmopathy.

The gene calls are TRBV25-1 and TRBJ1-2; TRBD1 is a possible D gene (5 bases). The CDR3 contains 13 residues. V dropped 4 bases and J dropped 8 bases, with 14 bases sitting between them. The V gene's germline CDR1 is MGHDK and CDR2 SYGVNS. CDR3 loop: CASSAPGTGGYTF. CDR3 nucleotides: TGTGCCAGCAGTGCTCCCGGGACGGGAGGCTACACCTTC.

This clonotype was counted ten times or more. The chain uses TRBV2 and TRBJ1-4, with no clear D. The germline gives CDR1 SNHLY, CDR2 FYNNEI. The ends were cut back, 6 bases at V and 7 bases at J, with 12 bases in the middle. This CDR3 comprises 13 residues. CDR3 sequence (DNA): TGTGCCAGCAGCTTCTCCGAGGGTGAAAAACTGTTTTTT. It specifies CASSFSEGEKLFF.

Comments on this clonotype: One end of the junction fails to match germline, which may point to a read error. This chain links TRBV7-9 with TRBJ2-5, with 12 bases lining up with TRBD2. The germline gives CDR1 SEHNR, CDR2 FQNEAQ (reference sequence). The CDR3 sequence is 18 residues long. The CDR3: CASSQEGGTSGYQETQYF. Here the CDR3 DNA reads TGCGCCAGCAGCCAAGAGGGGGGGACTAGCGGGTACCAAGAGACCCAGTACTTC. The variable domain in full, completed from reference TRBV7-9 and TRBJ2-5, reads DTGVSQNPRHKITKRGQNVTFRCDPISEHNRLYWYRQTLGQGPEFLTYFQNEAQLEKSRLLSDRFSAERPKGSFSTLEIQRTEQGDSAMYLCASSQEGGTSGYQETQYFGPGTRLLVL.

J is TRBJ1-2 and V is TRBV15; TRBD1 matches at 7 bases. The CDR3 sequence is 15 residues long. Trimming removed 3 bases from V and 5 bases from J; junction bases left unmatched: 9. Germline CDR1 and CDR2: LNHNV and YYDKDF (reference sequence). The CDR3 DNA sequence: TGTGCCACCAGCAGCTTCGACAGGGTTGGGTATGGCTACACCTTC. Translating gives CATSSFDRVGYGYTF. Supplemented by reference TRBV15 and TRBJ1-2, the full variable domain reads DAMVIQNPRYQVTQFGKPVTLSCSQTLNHNVMYWYQQKSSQAPKLLFHYYDKDFNNEADTPDNFQSRRPNTSFCFLDIRSPGLGDTAMYLCATSSFDRVGYGYTFGSGTRLTVV.

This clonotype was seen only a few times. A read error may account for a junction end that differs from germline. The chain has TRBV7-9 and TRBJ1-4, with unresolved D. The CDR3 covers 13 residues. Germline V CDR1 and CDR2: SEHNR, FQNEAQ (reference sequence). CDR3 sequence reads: CASSPFRDEKLFF. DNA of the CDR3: TGCGCCAGCAGCCCTTTTCGGGATGAAAAACTGTTTTTT.

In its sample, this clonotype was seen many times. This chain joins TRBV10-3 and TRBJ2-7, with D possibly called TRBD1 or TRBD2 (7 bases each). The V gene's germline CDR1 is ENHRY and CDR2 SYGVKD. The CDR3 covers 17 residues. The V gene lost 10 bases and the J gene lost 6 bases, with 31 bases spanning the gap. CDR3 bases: TGTGCCAGCCAGGGGGAGGGGGCGCGGTATGGGAAAGGCGAGCAGTACTTC. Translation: CASQGEGARYGKGEQYF.

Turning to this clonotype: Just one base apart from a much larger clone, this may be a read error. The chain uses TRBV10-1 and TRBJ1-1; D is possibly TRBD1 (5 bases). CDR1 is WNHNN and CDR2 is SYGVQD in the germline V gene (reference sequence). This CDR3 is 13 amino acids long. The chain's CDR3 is CAIGSKQVTEACF. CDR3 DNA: TGTGCCATCGGTTCCAAACAGGTTACTGAAGCTTGCTTT.

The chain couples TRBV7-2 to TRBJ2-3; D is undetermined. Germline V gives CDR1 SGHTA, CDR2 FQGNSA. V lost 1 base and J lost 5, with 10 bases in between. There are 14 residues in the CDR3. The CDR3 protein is CASSLEVLGDTQYF. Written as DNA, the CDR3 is TGTGCCAGCAGCTTAGAGGTTTTAGGAGATACGCAGTATTTT.

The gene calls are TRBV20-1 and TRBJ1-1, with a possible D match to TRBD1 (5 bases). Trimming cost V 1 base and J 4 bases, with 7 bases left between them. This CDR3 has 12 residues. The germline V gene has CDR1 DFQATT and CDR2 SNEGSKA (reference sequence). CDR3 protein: CSARGGCTEAFF. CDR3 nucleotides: TGCAGTGCTAGAGGGGGCTGCACTGAAGCTTTCTTT.

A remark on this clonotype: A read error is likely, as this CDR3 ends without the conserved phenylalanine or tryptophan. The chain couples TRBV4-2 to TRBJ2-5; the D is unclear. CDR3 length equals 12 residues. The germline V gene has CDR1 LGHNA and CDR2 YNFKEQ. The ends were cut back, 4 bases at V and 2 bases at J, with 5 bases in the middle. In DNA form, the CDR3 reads TGTGCCAGCAGCCGGTCGCAAGAGACCCAGTACTGC. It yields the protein CASSRSQETQYC.

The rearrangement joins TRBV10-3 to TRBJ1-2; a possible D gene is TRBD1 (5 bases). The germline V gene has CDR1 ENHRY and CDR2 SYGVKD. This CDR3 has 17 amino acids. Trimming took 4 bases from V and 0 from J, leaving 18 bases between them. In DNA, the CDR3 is TGTGCCATCAGTGGATCAGGGTACGACGGATCTAACTATGGCTACACCTTC. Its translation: CAISGSGYDGSNYGYTF.

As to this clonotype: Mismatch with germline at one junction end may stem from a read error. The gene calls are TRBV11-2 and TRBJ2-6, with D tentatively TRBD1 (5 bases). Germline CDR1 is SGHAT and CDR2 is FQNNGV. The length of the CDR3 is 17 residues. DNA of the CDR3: TGTGCCAGCAGCTTACGGGCAGTGGGGCTAGTTATGAACACTGAAGCTTTC. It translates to CASSLRAVGLVMNTEAF.

CDR3 region: CASSQGVARNTGELFF. DNA of the CDR3: TGTGCCAGCAGCCAAGGAGTAGCGAGGAACACCGGGGAGCTGTTTTTT. The chain has TRBV7-9 and TRBJ2-2; D possibly corresponds to TRBD2 (5 bases). Germline assignment: CDR1 SEHNR and CDR2 FQNEAQ (reference sequence). This CDR3 is 16 amino acids long. V lost 5 bases to trimming and J lost 1 base, with 14 bases between them.

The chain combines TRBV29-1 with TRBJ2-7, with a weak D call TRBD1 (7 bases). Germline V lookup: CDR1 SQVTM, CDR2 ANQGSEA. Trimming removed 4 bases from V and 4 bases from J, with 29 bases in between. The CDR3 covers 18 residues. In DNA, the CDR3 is TGCAGCGTTGTCAGAGAGGGGGCAGGGGCAGCGGGCTTTTACGAGCAGTACTTC. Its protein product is CSVVREGAGAAGFYEQYF.

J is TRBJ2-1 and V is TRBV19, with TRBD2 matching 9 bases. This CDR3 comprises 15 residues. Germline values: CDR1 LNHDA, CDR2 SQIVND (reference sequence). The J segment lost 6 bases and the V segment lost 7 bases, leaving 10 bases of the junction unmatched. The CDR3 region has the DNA TGTGCCAGTACGGCGGGAGGGCGTCTCGGCAATGAGCAGTTCTTC. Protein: CASTAGGRLGNEQFF.

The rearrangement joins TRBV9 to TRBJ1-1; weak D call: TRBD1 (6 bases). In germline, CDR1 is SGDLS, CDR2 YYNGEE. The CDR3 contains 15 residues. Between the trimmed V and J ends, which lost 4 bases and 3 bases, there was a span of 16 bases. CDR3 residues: CASSPGGGGDTEAFF. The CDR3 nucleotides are TGTGCCAGCAGCCCCGGAGGAGGGGGTGACACTGAAGCTTTCTTT.

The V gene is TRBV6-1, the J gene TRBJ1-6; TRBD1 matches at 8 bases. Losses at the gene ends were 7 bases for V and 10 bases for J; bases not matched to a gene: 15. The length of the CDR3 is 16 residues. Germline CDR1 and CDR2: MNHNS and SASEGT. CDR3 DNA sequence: TGTGCCAGCAACGTCGGACAGGGCCGCAAGACGTCACCCCTCCACTTT. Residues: CASNVGQGRKTSPLHF.

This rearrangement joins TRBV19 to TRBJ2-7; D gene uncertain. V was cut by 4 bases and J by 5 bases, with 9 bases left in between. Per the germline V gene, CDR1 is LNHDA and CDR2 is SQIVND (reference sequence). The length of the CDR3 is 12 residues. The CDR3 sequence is CASSKAANEQYF. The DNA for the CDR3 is TGTGCCAGTAGTAAGGCGGCGAACGAGCAGTACTTC.

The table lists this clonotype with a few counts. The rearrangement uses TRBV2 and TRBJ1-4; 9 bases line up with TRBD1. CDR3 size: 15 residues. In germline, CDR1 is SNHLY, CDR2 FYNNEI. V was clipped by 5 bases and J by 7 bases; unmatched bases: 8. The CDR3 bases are TGTGCCAGCAGTTACGGGACAGGGCGTTTTGAAAAACTGTTTTTT. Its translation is CASSYGTGRFEKLFF.

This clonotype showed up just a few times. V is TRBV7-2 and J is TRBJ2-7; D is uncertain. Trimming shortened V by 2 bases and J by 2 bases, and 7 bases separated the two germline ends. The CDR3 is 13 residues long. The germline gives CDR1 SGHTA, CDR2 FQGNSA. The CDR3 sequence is CASSLPRTYEQYF. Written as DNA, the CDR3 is TGTGCCAGCAGCTTACCTCGCACCTACGAGCAGTACTTC.

Here the CDR3 reads CAIRTGTSGNYGYTF. The CDR3 DNA reads as TGTGCCATCAGAACGGGGACTAGCGGAAACTATGGCTACACCTTC. V and J are TRBV10-3 and TRBJ1-2, with D possibly TRBD1 on 5 matching bases. Germline CDR1 and CDR2: ENHRY and SYGVKD. This CDR3 has 15 residues. V was clipped by 6 bases and J by 2 bases, with 16 bases between them.

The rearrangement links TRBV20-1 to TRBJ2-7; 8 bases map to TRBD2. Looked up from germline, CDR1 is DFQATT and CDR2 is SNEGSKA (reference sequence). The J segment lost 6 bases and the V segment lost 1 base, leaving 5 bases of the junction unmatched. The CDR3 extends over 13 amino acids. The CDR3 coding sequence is TGCAGTGCTAGAGTAACGGGGGGGCGCGAGCAGTACTTC. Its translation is CSARVTGGREQYF.

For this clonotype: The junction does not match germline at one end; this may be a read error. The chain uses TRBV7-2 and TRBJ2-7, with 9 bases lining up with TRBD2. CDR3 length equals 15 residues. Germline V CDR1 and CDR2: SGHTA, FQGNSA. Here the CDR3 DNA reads TGTGCCAGCAGCCTGACTAGCGGTCTATCCTACGGGCAGTACTTC. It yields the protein CASSLTSGLSYGQYF.

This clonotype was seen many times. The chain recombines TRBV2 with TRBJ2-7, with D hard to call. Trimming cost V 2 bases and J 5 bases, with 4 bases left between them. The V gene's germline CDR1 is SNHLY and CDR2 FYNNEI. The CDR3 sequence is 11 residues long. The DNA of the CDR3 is TGTGCCAGCAGTGAATGGGACGAGCAGTACTTC. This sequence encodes CASSEWDEQYF. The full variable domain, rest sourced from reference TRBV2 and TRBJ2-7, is EPEVTQTPSHQVTQMGQEVILRCVPISNHLYFYWYRQILGQKVEFLVSFYNNEISEKSEIFDDQFSVERPDGSNFTLKIRSTKLEDSAMYFCASSEWDEQYFGPGTRLTVT.

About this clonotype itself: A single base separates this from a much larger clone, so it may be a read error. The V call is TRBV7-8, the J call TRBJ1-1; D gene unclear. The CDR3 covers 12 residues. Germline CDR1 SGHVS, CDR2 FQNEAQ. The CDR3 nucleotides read TGTGCCAACAGCCTTGACGGTTTTGAAGCTTTCTTT. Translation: CANSLDGFEAFF. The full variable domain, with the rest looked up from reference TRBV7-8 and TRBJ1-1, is GAGVSQSPRYKVAKRGQDVALRCDPISGHVSLFWYQQALGQGPEFLTYFQNEAQLDKSGLPSDRFFAERPEGSVSTLKIQRTQQEDSAVYLCANSLDGFEAFFGQGTRLTVV.

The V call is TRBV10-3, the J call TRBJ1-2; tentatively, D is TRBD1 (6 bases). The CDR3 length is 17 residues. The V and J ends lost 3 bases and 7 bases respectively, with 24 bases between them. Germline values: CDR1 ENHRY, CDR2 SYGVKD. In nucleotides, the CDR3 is TGTGCCATCAGTGACGTAACAGGGATATCAGGCCTTCGTGGCTACACCTTC. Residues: CAISDVTGISGLRGYTF.

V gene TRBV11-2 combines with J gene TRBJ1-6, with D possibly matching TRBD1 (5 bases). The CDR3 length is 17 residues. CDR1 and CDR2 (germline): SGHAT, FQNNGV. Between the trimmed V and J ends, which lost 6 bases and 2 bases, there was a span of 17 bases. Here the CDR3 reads CASRPKTVCPYNSPLHF. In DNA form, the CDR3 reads TGTGCCAGCAGACCTAAGACAGTATGTCCCTATAATTCACCCCTCCACTTT.

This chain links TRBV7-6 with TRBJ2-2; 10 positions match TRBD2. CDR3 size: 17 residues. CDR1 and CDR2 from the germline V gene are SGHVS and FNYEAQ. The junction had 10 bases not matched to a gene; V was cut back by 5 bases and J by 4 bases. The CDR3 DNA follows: TGTGCCAGCAGCCAAACCCCTAGCGGGAGTTTCACCGGGGAGCTGTTTTTT. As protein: CASSQTPSGSFTGELFF.

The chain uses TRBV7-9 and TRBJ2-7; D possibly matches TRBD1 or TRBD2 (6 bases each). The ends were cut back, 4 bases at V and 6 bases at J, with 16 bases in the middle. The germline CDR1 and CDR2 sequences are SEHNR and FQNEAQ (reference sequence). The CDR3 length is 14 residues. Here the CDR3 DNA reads TGTGCCAGCAGCTCGACTAGTGGGGGGCTCGAGCAGTACTTC. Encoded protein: CASSSTSGGLEQYF. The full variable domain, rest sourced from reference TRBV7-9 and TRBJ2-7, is DTGVSQNPRHKITKRGQNVTFRCDPISEHNRLYWYRQTLGQGPEFLTYFQNEAQLEKSRLLSDRFSAERPKGSFSTLEIQRTEQGDSAMYLCASSSTSGGLEQYFGPGTRLTVT.

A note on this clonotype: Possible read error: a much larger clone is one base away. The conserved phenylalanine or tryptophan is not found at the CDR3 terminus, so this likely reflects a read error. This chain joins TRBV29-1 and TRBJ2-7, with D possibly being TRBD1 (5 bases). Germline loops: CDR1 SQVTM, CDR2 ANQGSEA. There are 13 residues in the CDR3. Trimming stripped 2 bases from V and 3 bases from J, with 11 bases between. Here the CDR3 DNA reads TGCAGCGTTGAACAGGGAAGGGACTACGAGCAGTACCTC. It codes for CSVEQGRDYEQYL.